These T cell receptor beta chains were read from a single sample in a study of cytomegalovirus exposure and HLA in healthy donors. The method was immunoSEQ multiplex PCR; TCRdb's version includes in-frame clones alone and lacks a portion of them. There are hundreds of thousands of clones in the sample; around nine tenths occur only once, and about 3% lies in the top ten. The source material was PBMCs. These receptor sequences come from a man aged 18 to 29 in good health and CMV-seronegative. CDR3s leave out the opening cysteine and the closing phenylalanine or tryptophan. A D gene is named only where the DNA matches it firmly. Some rows have no size entry. The others give once, few or many, or a class for an expanded clone.

-	TRBV21-1	-	ASSKSRLESYEQY
-	TRBV5-1	TRBD2	ASSLVLAGGSAEQF
-	TRBV7-6	TRBD1	ASSYTGTDSTDTQY
once	TRBV28	-	ASSLGGGGPTDTQY
-	TRBV28	-	AAGRIGYGYT
-	TRBV7-2	-	ASSLLAGGFGELF
-	TRBV28	-	ASGGVNTEAF
-	TRBV4-1	TRBD2	ASSQGRTSGYNEQF
few	TRBV5-1	-	ASSFQTGNTEAF
-	TRBV7-9	-	ASSPLGGRTEAF
-	TRBV7-2	TRBD2	ASSLSSGGSSYEQY